This TCR beta chain is from a study of cytomegalovirus exposure and HLA in healthy donors. Study-wide findings and caveats: Earlier analysis found most TCR beta V segments productive about 90% or about 30% of the time. CMV serostatus was the only recorded immune exposure for donors.

V was pared by 4 bases and J by 2 bases, with 9 bases between. The CDR3 consists of 13 residues. Germline V gene sequence: CDR1 MDHEN, CDR2 SYDVKM. These donors, healthy bone marrow donors, were studied. With 60 Vbeta and 13 Jbeta primers, the PCR was carried out. Sequenced by immunoSEQ multiplex PCR; TCRdb stores in-frame clones only, minus some. The repertoire holds roughly 15,000 clones, with about 60% as singletons. Worth noting for this clone: Its antigen remains unknown.

The rearrangement uses TRBV28 and TRBJ2-7, with D perhaps TRBD2 (6 bases). Input material: PBMCs. The source of this sequence is a woman aged 45 to 65 in good health and CMV-seropositive. The CDR3 loop reads CASSSPGAYEQYF. The CDR3 DNA reads TGTGCCAGCAGTTCCCCGGGGGCCTACGAGCAGTACTTC.